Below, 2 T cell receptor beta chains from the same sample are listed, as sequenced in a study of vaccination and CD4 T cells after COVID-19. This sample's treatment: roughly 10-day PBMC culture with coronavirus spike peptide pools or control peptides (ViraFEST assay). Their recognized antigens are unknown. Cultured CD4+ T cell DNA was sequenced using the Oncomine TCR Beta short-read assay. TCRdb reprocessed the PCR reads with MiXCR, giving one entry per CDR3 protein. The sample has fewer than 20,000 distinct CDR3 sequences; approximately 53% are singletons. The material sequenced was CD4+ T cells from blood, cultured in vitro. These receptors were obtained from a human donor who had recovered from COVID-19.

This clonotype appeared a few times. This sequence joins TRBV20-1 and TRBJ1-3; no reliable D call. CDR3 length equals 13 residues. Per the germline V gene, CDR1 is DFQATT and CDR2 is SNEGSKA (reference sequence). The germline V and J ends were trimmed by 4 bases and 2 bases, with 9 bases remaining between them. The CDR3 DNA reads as TGCAGTGCTAAGGGAGAAACTGGAAACACCATATATTTT. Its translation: CSAKGETGNTIYF.

The CDR3 sequence: CASSQERLGGLYGYTF. The DNA of the CDR3 is TGTGCCAGCAGCCAGGAAAGGTTGGGGGGACTCTATGGCTACACCTTC. This sequence joins TRBV3-1 and TRBJ1-2, with D possibly matching TRBD1 (5 bases). Germline loops: CDR1 LGHDT, CDR2 YNNKEL (reference sequence). This CDR3 region has 16 residues. Trimming shortened V by 3 bases and J by 4 bases, and 18 bases separated the two germline ends.